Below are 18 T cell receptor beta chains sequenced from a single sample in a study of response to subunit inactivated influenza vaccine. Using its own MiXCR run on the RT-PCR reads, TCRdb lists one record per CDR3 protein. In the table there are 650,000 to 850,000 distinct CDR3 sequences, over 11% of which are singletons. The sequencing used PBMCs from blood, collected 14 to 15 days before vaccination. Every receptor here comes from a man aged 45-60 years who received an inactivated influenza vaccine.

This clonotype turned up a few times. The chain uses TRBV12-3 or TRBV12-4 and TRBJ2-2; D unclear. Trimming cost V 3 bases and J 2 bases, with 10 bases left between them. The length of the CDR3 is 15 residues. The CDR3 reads CASSFHSVNTGELFF. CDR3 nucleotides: TGTGCCAGCAGTTTTCATTCGGTTAACACCGGGGAGCTGTTTTTT.

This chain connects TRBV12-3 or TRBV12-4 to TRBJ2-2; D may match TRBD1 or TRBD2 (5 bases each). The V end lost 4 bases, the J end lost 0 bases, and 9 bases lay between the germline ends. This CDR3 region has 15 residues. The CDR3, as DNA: TGTGCCAGCAGTTGGAGGACAACGAACACCGGGGAGCTGTTTTTT. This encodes CASSWRTTNTGELFF.

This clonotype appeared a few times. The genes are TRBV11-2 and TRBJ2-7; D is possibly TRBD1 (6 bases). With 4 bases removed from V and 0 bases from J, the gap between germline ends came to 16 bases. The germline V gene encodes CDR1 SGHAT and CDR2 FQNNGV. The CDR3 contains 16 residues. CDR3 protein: CASSSLTRDNSYEQYF. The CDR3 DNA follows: TGTGCCAGCAGCTCGTTAACCCGGGACAACTCCTACGAGCAGTACTTC.

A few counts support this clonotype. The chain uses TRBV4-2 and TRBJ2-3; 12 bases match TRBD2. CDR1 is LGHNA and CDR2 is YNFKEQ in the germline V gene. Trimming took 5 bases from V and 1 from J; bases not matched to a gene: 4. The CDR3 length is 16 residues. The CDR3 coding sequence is TGTGCCAGCAGCGGACGGACTAGCGGGGGCACAGATACGCAGTATTTT. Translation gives CASSGRTSGGTDTQYF.

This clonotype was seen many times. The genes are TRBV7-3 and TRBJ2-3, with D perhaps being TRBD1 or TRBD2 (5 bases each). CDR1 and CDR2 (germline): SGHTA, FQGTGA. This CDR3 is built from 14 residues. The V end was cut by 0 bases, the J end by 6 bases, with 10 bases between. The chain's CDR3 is CASSLTGWGDTQYF. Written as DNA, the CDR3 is TGTGCCAGCAGCTTAACCGGGTGGGGGGATACGCAGTATTTT.

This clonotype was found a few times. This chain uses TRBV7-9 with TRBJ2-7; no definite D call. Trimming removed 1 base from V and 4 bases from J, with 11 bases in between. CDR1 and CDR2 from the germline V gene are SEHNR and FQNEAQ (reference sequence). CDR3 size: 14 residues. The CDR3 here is CASSLGPQKYEQYF. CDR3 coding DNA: TGTGCCAGCAGCTTAGGGCCCCAAAAGTACGAGCAGTACTTC.

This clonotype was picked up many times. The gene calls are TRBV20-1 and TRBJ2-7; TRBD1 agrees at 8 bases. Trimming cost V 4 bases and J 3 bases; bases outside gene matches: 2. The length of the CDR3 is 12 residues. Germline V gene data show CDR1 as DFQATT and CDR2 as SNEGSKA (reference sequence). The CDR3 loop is CSATGTGYEQYF. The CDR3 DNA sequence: TGCAGTGCTACCGGGACAGGCTACGAGCAGTACTTC.

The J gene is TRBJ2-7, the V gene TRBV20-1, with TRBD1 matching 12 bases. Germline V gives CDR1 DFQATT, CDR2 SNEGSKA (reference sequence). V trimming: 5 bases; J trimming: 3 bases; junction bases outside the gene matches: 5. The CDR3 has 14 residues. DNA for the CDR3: TGCAGTGCTGCCGGGACAGGGGGCGGCTACGAGCAGTACTTC. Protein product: CSAAGTGGGYEQYF.

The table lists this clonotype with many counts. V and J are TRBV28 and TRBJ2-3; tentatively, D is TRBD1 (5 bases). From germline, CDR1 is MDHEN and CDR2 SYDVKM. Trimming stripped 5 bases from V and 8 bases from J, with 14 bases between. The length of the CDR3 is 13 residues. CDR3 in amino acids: CASSPSGSGTQYF. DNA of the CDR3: TGTGCCAGCAGTCCTTCAGGGTCGGGTACGCAGTATTTT.

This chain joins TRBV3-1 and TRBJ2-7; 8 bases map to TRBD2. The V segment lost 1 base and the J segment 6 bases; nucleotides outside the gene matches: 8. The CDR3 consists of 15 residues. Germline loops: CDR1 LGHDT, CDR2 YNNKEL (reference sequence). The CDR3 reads CASSQVAAGVGEQYF. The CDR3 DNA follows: TGTGCCAGCAGCCAAGTTGCAGCGGGAGTAGGCGAGCAGTACTTC.

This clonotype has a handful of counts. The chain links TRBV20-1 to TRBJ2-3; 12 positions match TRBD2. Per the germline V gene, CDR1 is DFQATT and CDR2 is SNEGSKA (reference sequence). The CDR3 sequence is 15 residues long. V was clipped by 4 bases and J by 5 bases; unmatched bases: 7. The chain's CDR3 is CSATGLAGTLDTQYF. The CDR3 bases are TGCAGTGCTACAGGACTAGCGGGGACCCTAGATACGCAGTATTTT.

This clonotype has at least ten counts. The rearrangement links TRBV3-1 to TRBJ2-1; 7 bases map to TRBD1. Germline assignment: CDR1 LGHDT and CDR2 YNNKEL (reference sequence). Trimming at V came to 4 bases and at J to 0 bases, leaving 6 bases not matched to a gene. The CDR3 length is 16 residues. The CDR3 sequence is CASSPGGGSSYNEQFF. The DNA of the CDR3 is TGTGCCAGCAGCCCAGGGGGTGGGAGCTCCTACAATGAGCAGTTCTTC.

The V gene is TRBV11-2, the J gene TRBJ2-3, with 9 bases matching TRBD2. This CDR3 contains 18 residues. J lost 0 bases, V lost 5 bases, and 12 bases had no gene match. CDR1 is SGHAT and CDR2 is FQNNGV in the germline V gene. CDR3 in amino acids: CASSPQSGGSTSTDTQYF. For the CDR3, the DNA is TGTGCCAGCAGCCCTCAAAGCGGGGGGTCAACTAGCACAGATACGCAGTATTTT.

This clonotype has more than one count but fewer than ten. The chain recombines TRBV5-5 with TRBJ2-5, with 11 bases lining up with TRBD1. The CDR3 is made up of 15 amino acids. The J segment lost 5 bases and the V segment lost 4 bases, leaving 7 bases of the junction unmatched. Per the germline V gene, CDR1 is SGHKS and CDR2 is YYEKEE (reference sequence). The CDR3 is CASSRGQGVAETQYF. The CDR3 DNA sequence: TGTGCCAGCAGCCGGGGACAGGGGGTAGCGGAGACCCAGTACTTC.

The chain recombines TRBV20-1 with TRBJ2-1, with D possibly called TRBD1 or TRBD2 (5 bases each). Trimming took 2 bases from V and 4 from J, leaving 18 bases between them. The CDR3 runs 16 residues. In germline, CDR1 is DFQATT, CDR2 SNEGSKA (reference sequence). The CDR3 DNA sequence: TGCAGTGCTAGAAATCTGCGGGTTGGGGGATACAATGAGCAGTTCTTC. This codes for CSARNLRVGGYNEQFF.

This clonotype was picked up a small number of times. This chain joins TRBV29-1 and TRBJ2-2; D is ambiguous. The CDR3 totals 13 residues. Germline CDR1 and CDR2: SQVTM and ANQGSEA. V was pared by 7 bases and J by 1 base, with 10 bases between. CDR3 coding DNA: TGCAGCGCCAGTAGACAGAACACCGGGGAGCTGTTTTTT. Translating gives CSASRQNTGELFF.

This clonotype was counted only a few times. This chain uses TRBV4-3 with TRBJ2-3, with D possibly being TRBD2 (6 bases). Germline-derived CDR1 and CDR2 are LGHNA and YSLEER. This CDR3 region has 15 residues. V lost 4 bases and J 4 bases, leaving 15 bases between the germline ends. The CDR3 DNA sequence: TGCGCCAGCAGCCCTCGGCTGGGAGGTTCAGATACGCAGTATTTT. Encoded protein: CASSPRLGGSDTQYF.

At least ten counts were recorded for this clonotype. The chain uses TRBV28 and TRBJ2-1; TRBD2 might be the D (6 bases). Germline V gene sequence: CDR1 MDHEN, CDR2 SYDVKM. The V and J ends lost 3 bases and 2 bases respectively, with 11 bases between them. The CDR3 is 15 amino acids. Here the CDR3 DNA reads TGTGCCAGCAGTTTCGCCGGGAGCCCCTACAATGAGCAGTTCTTC. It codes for CASSFAGSPYNEQFF.